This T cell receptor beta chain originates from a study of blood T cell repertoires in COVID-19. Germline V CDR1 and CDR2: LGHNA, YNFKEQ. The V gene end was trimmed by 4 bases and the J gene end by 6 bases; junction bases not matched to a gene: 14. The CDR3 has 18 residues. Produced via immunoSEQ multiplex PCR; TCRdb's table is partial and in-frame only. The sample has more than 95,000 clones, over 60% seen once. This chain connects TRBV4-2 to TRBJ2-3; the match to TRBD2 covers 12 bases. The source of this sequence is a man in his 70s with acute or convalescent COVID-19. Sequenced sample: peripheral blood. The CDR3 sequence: CASSLERTSGDQRDTQYF. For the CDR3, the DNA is TGTGCCAGCAGCCTAGAGAGGACTAGCGGGGACCAACGGGATACGCAGTATTTT.